Each of the 7 T cell receptor beta chains below was sequenced from the same sample in a study of T cells in Graves' hyperthyroidism and ophthalmopathy. The investigators amplified TCR beta CDR3 regions from RNA transcripts. Carried out on the TCR CDR3, a first-round RT-PCR used the HTBI primer set. Using its own MiXCR run on the multiplex PCR reads, TCRdb lists one record per CDR3 protein. The sample includes some 600,000 distinct CDR3 sequences, around 46% of them seen just once. The sample consisted of peripheral blood or thyroid tissue (not recorded which). These receptors were collected from a woman between 18 and 29 years old with Graves' hyperthyroidism.

The CDR3 sequence is CASSPQGLELFF. CDR3 DNA: TGTGCCAGCAGCCCCCAGGGGTTGGAACTGTTTTTT. The chain combines TRBV14 with TRBJ1-4, with a possible D match to TRBD1 (6 bases). Per germline, CDR1 SGHDN and CDR2 FVKESK. Trimming removed 4 bases from V and 12 bases from J, with 12 bases in between. CDR3 length: 12 residues.

The J gene is TRBJ1-1, the V gene TRBV12-3 or TRBV12-4, with TRBD1 matching over 7 bases. The CDR3 contains 14 residues. V trimming: 3 bases; J trimming: 4 bases; junction bases outside the gene matches: 5. CDR3: CASSFRQGITEAFF. The CDR3, as DNA: TGTGCCAGCAGTTTCCGACAGGGAATCACTGAAGCTTTCTTT.

The chain has TRBV25-1 and TRBJ2-2; D may be TRBD2 (7 bases). The CDR3 covers 16 residues. Germline V lookup: CDR1 MGHDK, CDR2 SYGVNS. V dropped 8 bases and J dropped 0 bases, with 16 bases sitting between them. The CDR3 bases are TGTGCCAGCGTTGGGGGGGGGCGTGCGAACACCGGGGAGCTGTTTTTT. It translates to CASVGGGRANTGELFF.

J is TRBJ2-5 and V is TRBV19; D could derive from TRBD1 or TRBD2 (5 bases each). Trimming stripped 5 bases from V and 9 bases from J, with 22 bases between. Germline V gene sequence: CDR1 LNHDA, CDR2 SQIVND (reference sequence). This CDR3 is built from 15 residues. The CDR3 DNA reads as TGTGCCAGTAGTCTATTTGGGACGCCAAGGTTATCCCAGTACTTC. Translated, it gives CASSLFGTPRLSQYF.

The rearrangement links TRBV25-1 to TRBJ2-7; D gene ambiguous. Germline CDR1 MGHDK, CDR2 SYGVNS. Trimming shortened V by 2 bases and J by 4 bases, and 9 bases separated the two germline ends. CDR3 length: 13 residues. The CDR3 DNA follows: TGTGCCAGCAGTGAAAATGGAGTATACGAGCAGTACTTC. It codes for CASSENGVYEQYF.

This chain's CDR3 is CASSLAGAGQPQYF. In DNA form, the CDR3 reads TGTGCCAGCAGCTTAGCGGGTGCGGGCCAGCCCCAGTACTTC. The V call is TRBV7-8, the J call TRBJ2-5, with a tentative D call TRBD2 (5 bases). Between the trimmed V and J ends, which lost 0 bases and 9 bases, there was a span of 14 bases. CDR3 length: 14 amino acids. Germline V gene data show CDR1 as SGHVS and CDR2 as FQNEAQ. Variable domain in full (rest from reference TRBV7-8 and TRBJ2-5): GAGVSQSPRYKVAKRGQDVALRCDPISGHVSLFWYQQALGQGPEFLTYFQNEAQLDKSGLPSDRFFAERPEGSVSTLKIQRTQQEDSAVYLCASSLAGAGQPQYFGPGTRLLVL.

This clonotype was counted a few times. V is TRBV29-1 and J is TRBJ1-1; D perhaps matches TRBD1 (6 bases). The CDR3 is 14 amino acids. V was clipped by 7 bases and J by 6 bases, with 21 bases between them. Germline assignment: CDR1 SQVTM and CDR2 ANQGSEA. The DNA of the CDR3 is TGCAGCGGGGACGGAGGGGGTTCCTCTTCTGAAGCTTTCTTT. This codes for CSGDGGGSSSEAFF.